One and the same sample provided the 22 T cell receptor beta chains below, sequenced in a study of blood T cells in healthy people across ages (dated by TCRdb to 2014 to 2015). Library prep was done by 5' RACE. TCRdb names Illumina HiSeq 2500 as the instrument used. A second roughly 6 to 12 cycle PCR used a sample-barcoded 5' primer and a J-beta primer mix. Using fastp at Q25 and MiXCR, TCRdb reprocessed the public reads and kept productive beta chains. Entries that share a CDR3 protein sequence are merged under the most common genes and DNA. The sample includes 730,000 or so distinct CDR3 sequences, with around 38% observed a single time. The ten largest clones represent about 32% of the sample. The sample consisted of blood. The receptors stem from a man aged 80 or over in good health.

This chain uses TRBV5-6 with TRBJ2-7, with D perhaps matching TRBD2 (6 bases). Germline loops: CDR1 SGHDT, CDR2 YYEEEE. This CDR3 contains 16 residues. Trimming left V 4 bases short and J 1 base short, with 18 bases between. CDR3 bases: TGTGCCAGCAGCCCTGCGGGGTCAAGAACTTCCTACGAGCAGTACTTC. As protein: CASSPAGSRTSYEQYF.

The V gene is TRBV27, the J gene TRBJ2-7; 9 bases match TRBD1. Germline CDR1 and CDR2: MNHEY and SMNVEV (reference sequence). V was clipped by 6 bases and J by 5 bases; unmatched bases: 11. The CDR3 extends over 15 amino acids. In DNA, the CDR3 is TGTGCCAGCAGATCCCCCGGGACAGGGCGGAACGAGCAGTACTTC. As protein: CASRSPGTGRNEQYF.

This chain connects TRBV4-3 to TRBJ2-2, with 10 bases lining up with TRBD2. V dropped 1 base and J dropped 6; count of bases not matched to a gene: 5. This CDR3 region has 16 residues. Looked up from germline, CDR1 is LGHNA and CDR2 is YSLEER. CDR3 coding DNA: TGCGCCAGCAGCCAAGTACGAGCGGGGGGGCCCGGGGAGCTGTTTTTT. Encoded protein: CASSQVRAGGPGELFF.

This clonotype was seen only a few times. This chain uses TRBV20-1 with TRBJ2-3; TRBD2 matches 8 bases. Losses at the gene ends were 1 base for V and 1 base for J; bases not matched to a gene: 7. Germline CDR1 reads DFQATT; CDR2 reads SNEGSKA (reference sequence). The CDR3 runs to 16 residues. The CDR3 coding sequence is TGCAGTGCTAGAGTCCCCAGCGGGGGCCGCACAGATACGCAGTATTTT. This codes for CSARVPSGGRTDTQYF.

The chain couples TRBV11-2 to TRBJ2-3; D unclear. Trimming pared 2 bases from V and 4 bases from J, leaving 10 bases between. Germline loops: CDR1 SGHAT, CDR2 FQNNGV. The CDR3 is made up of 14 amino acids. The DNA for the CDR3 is TGTGCCAGCAGCTTATATCTCCAGCCAGATACGCAGTATTTT. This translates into CASSLYLQPDTQYF.

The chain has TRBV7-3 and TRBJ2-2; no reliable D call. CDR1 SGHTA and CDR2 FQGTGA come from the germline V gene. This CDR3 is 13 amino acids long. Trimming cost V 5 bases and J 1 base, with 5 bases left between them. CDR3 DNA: TGTGCCAGCAGCCGACTGAACACCGGGGAGCTGTTTTTT. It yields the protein CASSRLNTGELFF. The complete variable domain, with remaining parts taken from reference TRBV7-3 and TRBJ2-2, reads GAGVSQTPSNKVTEKGKYVELRCDPISGHTALYWYRQSLGQGPEFLIYFQGTGAADDSGLPNDRFFAVRPEGSVSTLKIQRTERGDSAVYLCASSRLNTGELFFGEGSRLTVL.

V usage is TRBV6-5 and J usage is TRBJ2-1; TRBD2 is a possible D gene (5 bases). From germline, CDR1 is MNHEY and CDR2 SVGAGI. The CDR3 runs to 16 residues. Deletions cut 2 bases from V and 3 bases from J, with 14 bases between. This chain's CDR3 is CASSYRASHFYNEQFF. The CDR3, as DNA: TGTGCCAGCAGTTACAGGGCTAGCCACTTCTACAATGAGCAGTTCTTC.

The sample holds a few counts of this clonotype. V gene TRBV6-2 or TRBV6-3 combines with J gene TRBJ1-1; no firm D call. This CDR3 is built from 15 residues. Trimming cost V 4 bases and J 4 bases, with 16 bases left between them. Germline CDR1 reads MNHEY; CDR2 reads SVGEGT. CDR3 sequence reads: CASSSIAGSTTEAFF. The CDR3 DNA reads TGTGCCAGCAGTTCCATTGCCGGGTCCACCACTGAAGCTTTCTTT.

The CDR3, as DNA: TGTGCCACCAGCAGAGGACAACCTACCTACGAGCAGTACTTC. Protein product: CATSRGQPTYEQYF. V gene TRBV15 combines with J gene TRBJ2-7; D not certain. CDR1 LNHNV and CDR2 YYDKDF come from the germline V gene (reference sequence). Trimming shortened V by 1 base and J by 2 bases, and 9 bases separated the two germline ends. This CDR3 is 14 amino acids long.

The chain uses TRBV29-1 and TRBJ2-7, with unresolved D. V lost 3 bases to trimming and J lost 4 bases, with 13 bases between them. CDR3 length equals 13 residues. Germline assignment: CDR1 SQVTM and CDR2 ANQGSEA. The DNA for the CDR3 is TGCAGCGTTGAGACACTGTCCCCTTACGAGCAGTACTTC. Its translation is CSVETLSPYEQYF.

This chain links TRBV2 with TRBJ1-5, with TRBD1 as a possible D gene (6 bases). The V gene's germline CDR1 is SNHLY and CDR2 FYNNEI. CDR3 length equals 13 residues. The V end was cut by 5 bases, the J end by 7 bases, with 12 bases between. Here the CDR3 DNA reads TGTGCCAGCAGTATCAACAGGGACCAGCCCCAGCATTTT. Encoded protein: CASSINRDQPQHF.

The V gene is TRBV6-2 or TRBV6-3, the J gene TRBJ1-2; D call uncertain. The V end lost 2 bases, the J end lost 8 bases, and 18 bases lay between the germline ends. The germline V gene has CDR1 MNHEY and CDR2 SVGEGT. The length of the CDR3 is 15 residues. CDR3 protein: CASSYTQDPLYGYTF. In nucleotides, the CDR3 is TGTGCCAGCAGTTACACCCAGGACCCCCTTTACGGCTACACCTTC.

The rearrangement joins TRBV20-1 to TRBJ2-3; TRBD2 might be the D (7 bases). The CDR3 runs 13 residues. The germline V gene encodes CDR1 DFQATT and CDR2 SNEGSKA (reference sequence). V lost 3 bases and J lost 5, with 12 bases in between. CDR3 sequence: CSASRGAGDTQYF. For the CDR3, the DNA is TGCAGTGCTAGTCGGGGGGCTGGAGATACGCAGTATTTT.

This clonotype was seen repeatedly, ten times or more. CDR3 in amino acids: CASSPRTQKYTDTQYF. In DNA form, the CDR3 reads TGTGCCAGCAGCCCAAGGACTCAAAAATACACAGATACGCAGTATTTT. This chain links TRBV7-9 with TRBJ2-3; tentative D call: TRBD2 (5 bases). The ends were cut back, 5 bases at V and 2 bases at J, with 17 bases in the middle. This CDR3 is built from 16 residues. Germline CDR1 SEHNR, CDR2 FQNEAQ (reference sequence).

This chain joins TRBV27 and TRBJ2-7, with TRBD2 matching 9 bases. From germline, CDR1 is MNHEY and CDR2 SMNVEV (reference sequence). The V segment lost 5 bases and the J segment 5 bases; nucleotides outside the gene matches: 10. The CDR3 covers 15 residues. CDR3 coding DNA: TGTGCCAGCAGTACTCGAGCGGGAGGCGTCCACGAGCAGTACTTC. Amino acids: CASSTRAGGVHEQYF.

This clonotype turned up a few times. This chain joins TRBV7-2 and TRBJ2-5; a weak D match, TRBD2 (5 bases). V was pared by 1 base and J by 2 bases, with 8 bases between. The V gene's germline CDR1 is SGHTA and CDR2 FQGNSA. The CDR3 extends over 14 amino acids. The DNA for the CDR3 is TGTGCCAGCAGCTTAGTAAGCGGACAAGAGACCCAGTACTTC. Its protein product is CASSLVSGQETQYF. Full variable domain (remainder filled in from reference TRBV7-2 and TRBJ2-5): GAGVSQSPSNKVTEKGKDVELRCDPISGHTALYWYRQSLGQGLEFLIYFQGNSAPDKSGLPSDRFSAERTGGSVSTLTIQRTQQEDSAVYLCASSLVSGQETQYFGPGTRLLVL.

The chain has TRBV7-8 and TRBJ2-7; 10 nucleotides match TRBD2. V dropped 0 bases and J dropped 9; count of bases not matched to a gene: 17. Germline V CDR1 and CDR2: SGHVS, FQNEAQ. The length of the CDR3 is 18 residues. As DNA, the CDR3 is TGTGCCAGCAGCTTAGCGGGAACTACCGGGACTAGCGATGCCGGGCAGTACTTC. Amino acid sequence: CASSLAGTTGTSDAGQYF.

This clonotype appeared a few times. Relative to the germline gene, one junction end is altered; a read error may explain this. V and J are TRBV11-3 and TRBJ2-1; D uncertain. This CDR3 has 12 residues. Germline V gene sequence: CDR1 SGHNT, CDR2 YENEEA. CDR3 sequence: CASSLDFSEQFF. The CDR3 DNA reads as TGTGCCAGCAGCCTAGACTTTAGTGAGCAGTTCTTC.

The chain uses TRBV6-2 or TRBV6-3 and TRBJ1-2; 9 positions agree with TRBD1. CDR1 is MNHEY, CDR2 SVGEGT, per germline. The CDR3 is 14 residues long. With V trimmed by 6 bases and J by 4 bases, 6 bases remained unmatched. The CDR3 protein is CASSFGQGTYGYTF. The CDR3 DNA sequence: TGTGCCAGCAGCTTTGGACAGGGGACCTATGGCTACACCTTC.

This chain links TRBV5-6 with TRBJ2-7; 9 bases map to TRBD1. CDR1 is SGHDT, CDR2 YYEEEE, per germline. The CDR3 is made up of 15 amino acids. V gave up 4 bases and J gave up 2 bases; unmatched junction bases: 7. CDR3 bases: TGTGCCAGCAGCCCCGGGGACAGGGCGACCTACGAGCAGTACTTC. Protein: CASSPGDRATYEQYF.

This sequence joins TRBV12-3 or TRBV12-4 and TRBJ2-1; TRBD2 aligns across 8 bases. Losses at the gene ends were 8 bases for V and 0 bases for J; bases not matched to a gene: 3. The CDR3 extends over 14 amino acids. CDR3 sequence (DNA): TGTGCCAGCCAGCGGGGGAGCTCCTACAATGAGCAGTTCTTC. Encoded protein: CASQRGSSYNEQFF.

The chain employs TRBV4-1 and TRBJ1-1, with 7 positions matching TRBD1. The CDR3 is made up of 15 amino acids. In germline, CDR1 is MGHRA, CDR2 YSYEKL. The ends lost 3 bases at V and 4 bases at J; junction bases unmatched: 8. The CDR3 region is CASSQLVPGGTEAFF. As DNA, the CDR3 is TGCGCCAGCAGCCAGCTGGTGCCAGGGGGCACTGAAGCTTTCTTT.